The clone carrying this T cell receptor (beta chain) was recorded at least ten times. Each CDR3 protein is one row after TCRdb ran MiXCR on the 5' RACE reads. In the table there are about 300,000 distinct CDR3 sequences, 8.7% of which are singletons. This sample is drawn from a study of T cells after yellow fever vaccination. Per the germline V gene, CDR1 is SGHVS and CDR2 is FNYEAQ. The CDR3 is made up of 13 amino acids. Losses at the gene ends were 5 bases for V and 3 bases for J; bases not matched to a gene: 3. This sequence originates from a man aged 18 to 30 who received the YFV17D yellow fever vaccine. This chain joins TRBV7-6 and TRBJ2-7; 8 bases fit TRBD1. This specimen consisted of CD4+ T cells sorted from PBMCs, obtained 5 days after the yellow fever booster vaccination. CDR3 residues: CASSTGGFYEQYF. In nucleotides, the CDR3 is TGTGCCAGCAGCACAGGGGGTTTCTACGAGCAGTACTTC.